Detailed here is one TCR beta chain. The entry originates in a study of blood T cell repertoires in COVID-19. Study-level information: COVID-19 samples, acute and convalescent, were from the United States, Italy and Spain. The analysed material was cDNA or gDNA that came from T cells, B-cell-depleted T cells, or PBMCs.

Original handling: The assay estimated nucleated cells by amplifying reference gene primers. Using immunoSEQ multiplex PCR, the repertoire was profiled, and TCRdb retains in-frame clones only, with some absent. The V and J calls and clone size are taken from that table; D and trimming were inferred from the DNA. The repertoire holds tens of thousands of clones, about four fifths seen once, with about 15% in the top ten. Sequencing was performed on peripheral blood. This TCR was sampled from a man between 65 and 85 years old with active COVID-19.

CDR3 in amino acids: CASSQGGARTSTDTQYF. CDR3 in DNA: TGCGCCAGCAGCCAAGGCGGGGCGCGGACTAGCACAGATACGCAGTATTTT. This sequence joins TRBV4-3 and TRBJ2-3; weak D call: TRBD2 (6 bases). V lost 1 base and J lost 0, with 14 bases in between. In germline, CDR1 is LGHNA, CDR2 YSLEER. The CDR3 has 17 residues.